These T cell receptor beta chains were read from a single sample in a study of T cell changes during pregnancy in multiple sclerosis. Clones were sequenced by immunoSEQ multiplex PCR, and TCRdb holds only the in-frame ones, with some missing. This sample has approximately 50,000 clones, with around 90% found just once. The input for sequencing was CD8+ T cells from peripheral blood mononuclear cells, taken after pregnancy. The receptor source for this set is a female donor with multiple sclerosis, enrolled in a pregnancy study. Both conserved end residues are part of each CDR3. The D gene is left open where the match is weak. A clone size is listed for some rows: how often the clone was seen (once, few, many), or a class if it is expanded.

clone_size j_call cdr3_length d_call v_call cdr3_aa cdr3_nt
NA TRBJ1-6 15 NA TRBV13 CASSLGLGGDSPLHF TGTGCCAGCAGCTTAGGTTTGGGGGGAGATTCACCCCTCCACTTT
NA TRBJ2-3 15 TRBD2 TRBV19 CASSMLSSGGDTQYF TGTGCCAGTAGTATGTTGTCTAGCGGGGGTGATACGCAGTATTTT
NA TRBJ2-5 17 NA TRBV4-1 CASSQRPDGQGQETQYF TGCGCCAGCAGCCAACGACCCGACGGGCAGGGCCAAGAGACCCAGTACTTC
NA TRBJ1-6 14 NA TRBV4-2 CASSQEAENSPLHF TGTGCCAGCAGCCAAGAGGCGGAGAATTCACCCCTCCACTTT
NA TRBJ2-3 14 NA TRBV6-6 CASSHGTSTDTQYF TGTGCCAGCAGTCATGGGACTAGCACAGATACGCAGTATTTT
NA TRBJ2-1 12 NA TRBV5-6 CASSLGRNEQFF TGTGCCAGCAGCTTGGGTCGCAATGAGCAGTTCTTC
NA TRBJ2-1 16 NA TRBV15 CATSGGGLGAYNEQFF TGTGCCACCAGCGGAGGGGGATTAGGGGCCTACAATGAGCAGTTCTTC
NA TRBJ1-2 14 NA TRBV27 CASSLKRTHYGYTF TGTGCCAGCAGTTTAAAACGGACACACTATGGCTACACCTTC
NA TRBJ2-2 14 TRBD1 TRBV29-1 CSVPGQSNTGELFF TGCAGCGTACCGGGACAGTCGAACACCGGGGAGCTGTTTTTT
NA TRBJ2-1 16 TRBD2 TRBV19 CASSNRLAGGLGEQFF TGTGCCAGTAGTAACCGACTAGCGGGGGGGCTCGGTGAGCAGTTCTTC
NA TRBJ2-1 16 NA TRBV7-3 CASSRTPVGTYNEQFF TGTGCCAGCAGCCGGACTCCCGTCGGGACCTACAATGAGCAGTTCTTC
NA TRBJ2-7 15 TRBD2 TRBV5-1 CASSLVSSGNYEQYF TGCGCCAGCAGCTTGGTTTCTAGCGGAAACTACGAGCAGTACTTC
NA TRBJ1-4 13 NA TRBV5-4 CASRGPTDEKLFF TGTGCCAGCAGGGGGCCGACGGATGAAAAACTGTTTTTT
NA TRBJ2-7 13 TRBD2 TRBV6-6 CASRERGSYEQYF TGTGCCAGCAGGGAGCGGGGCTCGTACGAGCAGTACTTC
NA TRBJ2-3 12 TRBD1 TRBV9 CASTSGGTGMYF TGTGCCAGCACCTCCGGGGGGACAGGGATGTATTTT
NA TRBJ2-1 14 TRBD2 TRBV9 CASRGRGGKNEQFF TGTGCCAGTCGCGGTCGGGGGGGTAAAAATGAGCAGTTCTTC
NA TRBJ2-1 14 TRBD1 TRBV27 CASSFGTGNNEQFF TGTGCCAGCAGTTTCGGGACAGGGAACAATGAGCAGTTCTTC
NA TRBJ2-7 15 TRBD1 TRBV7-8 CASSLATGCAYEQYF TGTGCCAGCAGCTTAGCGACAGGGTGTGCCTACGAGCAGTACTTC
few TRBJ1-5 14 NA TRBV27 CASSPGTHHQPQHF TGTGCCAGCAGCCCCGGGACACACCATCAGCCCCAGCATTTT
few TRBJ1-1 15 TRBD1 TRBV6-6 CASSRTGQGNTEAFF TGTGCCAGCAGCCGTACGGGACAGGGGAACACTGAAGCTTTCTTT
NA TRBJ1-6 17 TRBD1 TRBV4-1 CASSQDRRDRGNSPLHF TGCGCCAGCAGCCAAGACCGACGGGACAGGGGCAATTCACCCCTCCACTTT
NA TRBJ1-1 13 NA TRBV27 CASSFGGGTEAFF TGTGCCAGCAGTTTTGGGGGGGGGACTGAAGCTTTCTTT
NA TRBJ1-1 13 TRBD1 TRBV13 CASSTGGEGEAFF TGTGCCAGCAGCACAGGGGGCGAGGGTGAAGCTTTCTTT
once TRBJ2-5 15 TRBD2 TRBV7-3 CASSLGGGALETQYF TGTGCCAGCAGCTTAGGCGGGGGGGCCTTGGAGACCCAGTACTTC
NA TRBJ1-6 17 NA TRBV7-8 CASSTAGGVSGDSPLHF TGTGCCAGCAGCACTGCCGGCGGGGTCAGTGGTGATTCACCCCTCCACTTT
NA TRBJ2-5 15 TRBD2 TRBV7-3 CASSPTGTSGETQYF TGTGCCAGCAGCCCAACCGGGACTAGCGGAGAGACCCAGTACTTC
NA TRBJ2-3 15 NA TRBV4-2 CASSLARSSTDTQYF TGTGCCAGCAGCCTAGCCCGTTCAAGCACAGATACGCAGTATTTT
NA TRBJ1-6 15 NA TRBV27 CASSLIGGGNSPLHF TGTGCCAGCAGTTTAATTGGGGGAGGGAATTCACCCCTCCACTTT
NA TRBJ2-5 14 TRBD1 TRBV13 CASSKQQGWGTQYF TGTGCCAGCAGCAAACAACAGGGGTGGGGGACCCAGTACTTC
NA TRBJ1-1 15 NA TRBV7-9 CASSLGTGMNTEAFF TGTGCCAGCAGCTTAGGTACAGGGATGAACACTGAAGCTTTCTTT
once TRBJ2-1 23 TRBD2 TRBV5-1 CASRPPGLAGDLLPLGHLNEQFF TGCGCCAGCAGACCACCGGGACTAGCGGGGGACCTGCTACCCCTAGGCCATTTGAATGAGCAGTTCTTC
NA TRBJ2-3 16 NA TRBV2 CASALMGGTSTDTQYF TGTGCCAGCGCTTTGATGGGGGGAACGAGCACAGATACGCAGTATTTT
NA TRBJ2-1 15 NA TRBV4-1 CASSARLVAYNEQFF TGCGCCAGCAGCGCACGACTAGTAGCCTACAATGAGCAGTTCTTC
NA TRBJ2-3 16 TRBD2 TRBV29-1 CSVEGGVGGGLDTQYF TGCAGCGTTGAAGGCGGGGTGGGCGGGGGACTGGATACGCAGTATTTT
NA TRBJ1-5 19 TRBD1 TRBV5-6 CASSLGMVGGSVFHQPQHF TGTGCCAGCAGCTTGGGGATGGTAGGGGGCTCGGTCTTTCATCAGCCCCAGCATTTT
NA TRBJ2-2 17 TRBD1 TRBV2 CASSGPLDRANTGELFF TGTGCCAGCAGTGGCCCTTTAGACAGGGCGAACACCGGGGAGCTGTTTTTT